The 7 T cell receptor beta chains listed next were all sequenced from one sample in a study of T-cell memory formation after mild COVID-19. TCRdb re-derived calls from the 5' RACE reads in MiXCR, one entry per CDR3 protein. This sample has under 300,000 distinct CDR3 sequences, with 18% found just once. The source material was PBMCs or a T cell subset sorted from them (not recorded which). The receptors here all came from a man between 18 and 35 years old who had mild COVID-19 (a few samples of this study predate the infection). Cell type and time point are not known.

CDR3 in DNA: TGTGCCAGCAGTCCGTCCCACGACGGGTCCTACGAGCAGTACGTC. The encoded protein is CASSPSHDGSYEQYV. The V gene is TRBV6-5, the J gene TRBJ2-7, with unresolved D. V lost 5 bases to trimming and J lost 1 base, with 15 bases between them. Germline CDR1 and CDR2: MNHEY and SVGAGI. The CDR3 has 15 amino acids.

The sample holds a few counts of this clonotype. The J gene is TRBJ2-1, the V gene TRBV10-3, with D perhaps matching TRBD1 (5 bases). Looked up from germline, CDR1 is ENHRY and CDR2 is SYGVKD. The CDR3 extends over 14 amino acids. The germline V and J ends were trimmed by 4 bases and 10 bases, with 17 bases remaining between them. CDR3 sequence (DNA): TGTGCCATCAGTGCTAAAAGACAGTTCCAGGAGCAGTTCTTC. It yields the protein CAISAKRQFQEQFF.

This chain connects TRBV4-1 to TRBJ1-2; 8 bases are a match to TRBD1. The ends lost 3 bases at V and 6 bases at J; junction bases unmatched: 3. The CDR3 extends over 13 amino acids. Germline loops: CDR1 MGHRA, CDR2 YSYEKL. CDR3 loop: CASSHIQGDGYTF. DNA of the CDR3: TGCGCCAGCAGCCATATACAGGGGGATGGCTACACCTTC.

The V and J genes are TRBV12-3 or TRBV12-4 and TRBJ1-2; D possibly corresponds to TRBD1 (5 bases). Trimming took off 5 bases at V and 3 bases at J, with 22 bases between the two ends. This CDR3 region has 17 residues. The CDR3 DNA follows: TGTGCCAGCAGTACTGCCCGGGCAACAGGCTATGACTATGGCTACACCTTC. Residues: CASSTARATGYDYGYTF.

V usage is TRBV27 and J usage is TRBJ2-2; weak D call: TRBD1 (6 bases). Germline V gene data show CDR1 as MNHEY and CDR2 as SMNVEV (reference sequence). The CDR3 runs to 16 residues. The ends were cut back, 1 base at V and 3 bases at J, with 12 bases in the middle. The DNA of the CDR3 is TGTGCCAGCAGTTTATTTGGGGGCTCGGACACCGGGGAGCTGTTTTTT. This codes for CASSLFGGSDTGELFF.

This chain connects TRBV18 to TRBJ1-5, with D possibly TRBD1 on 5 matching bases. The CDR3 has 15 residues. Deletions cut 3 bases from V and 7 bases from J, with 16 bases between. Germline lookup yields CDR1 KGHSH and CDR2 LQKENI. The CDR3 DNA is TGTGCCAGCTCACCCAACGGGGCAAAGATACAGCCCCAGCATTTT. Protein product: CASSPNGAKIQPQHF. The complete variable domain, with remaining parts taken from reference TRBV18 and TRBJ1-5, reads NAGVMQNPRHLVRRRGQEARLRCSPMKGHSHVYWYRQLPEEGLKFMVYLQKENIIDESGMPKERFSAEFPKEGPSILRIQQVVRGDSAAYFCASSPNGAKIQPQHFGDGTRLSIL.

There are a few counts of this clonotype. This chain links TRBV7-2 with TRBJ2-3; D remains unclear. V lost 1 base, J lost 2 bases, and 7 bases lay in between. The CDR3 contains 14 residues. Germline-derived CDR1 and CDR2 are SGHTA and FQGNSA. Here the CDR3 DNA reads TGTGCCAGCAGCTTAGGGGCACTCACAGATACGCAGTATTTT. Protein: CASSLGALTDTQYF.